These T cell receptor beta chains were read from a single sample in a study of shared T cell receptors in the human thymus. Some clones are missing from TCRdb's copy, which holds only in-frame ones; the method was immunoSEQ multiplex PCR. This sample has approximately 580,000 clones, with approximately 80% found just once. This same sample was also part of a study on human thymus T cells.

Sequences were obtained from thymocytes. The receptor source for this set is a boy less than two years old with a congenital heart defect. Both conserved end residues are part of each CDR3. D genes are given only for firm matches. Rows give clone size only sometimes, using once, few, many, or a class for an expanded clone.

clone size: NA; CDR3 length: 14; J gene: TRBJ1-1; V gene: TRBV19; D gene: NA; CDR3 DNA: TGTGCCAGTAGTATGGGCTGGTTGGCCACTGAAGCTTTCTTT; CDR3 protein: CASSMGWLATEAFF
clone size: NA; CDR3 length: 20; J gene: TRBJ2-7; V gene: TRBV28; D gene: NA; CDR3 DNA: TGTGCCAGCAGGCCCGCCGCCCCCCCCATCGTTCCGGGAAGGTTCTACGAGCAGTACTTC; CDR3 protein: CASRPAAPPIVPGRFYEQYF
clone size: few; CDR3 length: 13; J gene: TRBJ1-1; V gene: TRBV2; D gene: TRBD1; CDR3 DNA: TGTGCCGGGGGGGGACAGGAAGGTACTGAAGCTTTCTTT; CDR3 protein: CAGGGQEGTEAFF
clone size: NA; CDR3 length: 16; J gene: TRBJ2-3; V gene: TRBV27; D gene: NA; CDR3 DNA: TGTGCCAGCAGTGCCTCCCGCGAAGCCGGGTCAGATACGCAGTATTTT; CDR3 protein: CASSASREAGSDTQYF
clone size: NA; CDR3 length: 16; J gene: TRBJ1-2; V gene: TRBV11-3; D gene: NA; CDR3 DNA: TGTGCCAGCAGCTTAGGGCGGGGCAGGGCCTCATATGGCTACACCTTC; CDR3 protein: CASSLGRGRASYGYTF
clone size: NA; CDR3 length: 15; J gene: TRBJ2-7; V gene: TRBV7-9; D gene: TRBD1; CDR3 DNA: TGTGCCAGCAGCTTTCCGGGACAGGGAGAATACGAGCAGTACTTC; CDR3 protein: CASSFPGQGEYEQYF
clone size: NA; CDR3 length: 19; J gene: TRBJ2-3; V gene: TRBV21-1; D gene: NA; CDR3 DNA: TGTGCCAGCAGCAAGAGGGGGACTAGCGGGAGGGTAAGGCTAGATACGCAGTATTTT; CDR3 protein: CASSKRGTSGRVRLDTQYF
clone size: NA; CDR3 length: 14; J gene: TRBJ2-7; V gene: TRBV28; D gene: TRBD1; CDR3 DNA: TGTGCCACCACCGGAGGACAGGCCTACTACGAGCAGTACTTC; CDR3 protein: CATTGGQAYYEQYF
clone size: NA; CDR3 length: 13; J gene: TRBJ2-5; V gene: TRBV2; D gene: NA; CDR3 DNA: TGTGCCAGCAGTGACCGGGGTCGGGAGACCCAGTACTTC; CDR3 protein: CASSDRGRETQYF
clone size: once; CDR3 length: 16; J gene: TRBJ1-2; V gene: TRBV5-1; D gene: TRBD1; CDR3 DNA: TGCGCCAGCAGCTTCCGGGACAGGGGGTATGAGGGTGGCTACACCTTC; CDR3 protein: CASSFRDRGYEGGYTF
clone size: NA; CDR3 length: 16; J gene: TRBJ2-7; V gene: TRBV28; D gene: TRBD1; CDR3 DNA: TGTGCCAGCAGGAGATCCTCGGGACAGGGGGCCCACGAGCAGTACTTC; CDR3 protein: CASRRSSGQGAHEQYF
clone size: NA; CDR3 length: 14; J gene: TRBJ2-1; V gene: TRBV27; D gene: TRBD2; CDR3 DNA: TGTGCCAGCAGGGGGGGGACTATAAACAATGAGCAGTTCTTC; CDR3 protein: CASRGGTINNEQFF
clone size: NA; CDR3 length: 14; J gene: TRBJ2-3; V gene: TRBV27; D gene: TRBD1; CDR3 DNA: TGTGCCAGCAGTCTCCCGACAGGGTCAGATACGCAGTATTTT; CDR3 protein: CASSLPTGSDTQYF
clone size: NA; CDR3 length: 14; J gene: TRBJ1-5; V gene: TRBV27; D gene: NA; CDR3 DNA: TGTGCCAGCAGTTTATCCAATGGCAATCAGCCCCAGCATTTT; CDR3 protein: CASSLSNGNQPQHF
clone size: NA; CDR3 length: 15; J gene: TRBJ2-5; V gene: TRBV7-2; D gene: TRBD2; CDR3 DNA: TGTGCCAGCAGCTTAGCGGGGACTAGGAAAGAGACCCAGTACTTC; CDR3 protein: CASSLAGTRKETQYF
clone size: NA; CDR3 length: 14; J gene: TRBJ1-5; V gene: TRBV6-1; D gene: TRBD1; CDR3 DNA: TGTGCCACCTGGTGTGAGACAGGGAACCAGCCCCAGCATTTT; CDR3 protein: CATWCETGNQPQHF
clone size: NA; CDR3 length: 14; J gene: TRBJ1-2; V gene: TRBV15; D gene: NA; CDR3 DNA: TGTGCCACCAGCAGAGGCGGGCTTTACTATGGCTACACCTTC; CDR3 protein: CATSRGGLYYGYTF
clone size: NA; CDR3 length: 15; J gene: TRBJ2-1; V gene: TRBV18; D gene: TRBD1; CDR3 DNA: TGTGCCAGCTCAATTAGGGACAGGGTCGAGGATGAGCAGTTCTTC; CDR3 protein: CASSIRDRVEDEQFF
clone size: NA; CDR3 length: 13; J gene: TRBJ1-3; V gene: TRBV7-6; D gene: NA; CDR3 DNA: TGTGCCAGCAGCGGAGACGGGGGGAACACCATATATTTT; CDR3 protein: CASSGDGGNTIYF
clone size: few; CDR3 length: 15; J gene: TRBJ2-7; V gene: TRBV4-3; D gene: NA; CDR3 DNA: TGCGCCAGCAGCCAAGACGGAGGGTACAAGTACGAGCAGTACTTC; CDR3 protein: CASSQDGGYKYEQYF
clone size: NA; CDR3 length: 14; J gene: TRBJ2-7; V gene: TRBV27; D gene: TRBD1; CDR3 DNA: TGTGCCAGCAGTTTAACAGGGGGCAGGTACGAGCAGTACTTC; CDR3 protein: CASSLTGGRYEQYF
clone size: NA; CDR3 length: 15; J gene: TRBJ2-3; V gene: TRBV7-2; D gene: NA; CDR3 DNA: TGTGCCAGCAGCTTAGCTGACAGTTACACAGATACGCAGTATTTT; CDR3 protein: CASSLADSYTDTQYF
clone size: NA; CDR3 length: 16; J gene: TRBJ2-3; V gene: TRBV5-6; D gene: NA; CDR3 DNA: TGTGCCAGCAGCTCCTCTCCCAGGAGGGCCCCAGATACGCAGTATTTT; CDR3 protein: CASSSSPRRAPDTQYF
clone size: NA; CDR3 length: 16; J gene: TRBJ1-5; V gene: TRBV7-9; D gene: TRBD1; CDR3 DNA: TGTGCCAGCAGCTTAGCGGGGGACAGTGAGAATCAGCCCCAGCATTTT; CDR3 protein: CASSLAGDSENQPQHF
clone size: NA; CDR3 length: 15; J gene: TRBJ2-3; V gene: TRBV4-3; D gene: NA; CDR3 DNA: TGCGCCAGCAGCCAAAATGACAGGTTCGCCGATACGCAGTATTTT; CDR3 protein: CASSQNDRFADTQYF
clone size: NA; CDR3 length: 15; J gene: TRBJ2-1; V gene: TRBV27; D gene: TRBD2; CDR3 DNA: TGTGCCAGCAGCCATAGCGGGGGAGTCTACAATGAGCAGTTCTTC; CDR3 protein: CASSHSGGVYNEQFF
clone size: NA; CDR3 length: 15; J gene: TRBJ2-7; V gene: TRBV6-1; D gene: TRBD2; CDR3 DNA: TGTGCCAGCAGTGAACCCAGGGACTATCCCTACGAGCAGTACTTC; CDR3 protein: CASSEPRDYPYEQYF
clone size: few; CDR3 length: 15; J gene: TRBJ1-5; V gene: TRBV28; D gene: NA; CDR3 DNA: TGTGCCAGCAGTTTCTCGTGGCGGGAGAATCAGCCCCAGCATTTT; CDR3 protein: CASSFSWRENQPQHF
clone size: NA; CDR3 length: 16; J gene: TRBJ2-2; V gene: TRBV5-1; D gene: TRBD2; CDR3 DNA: TGCGCCAGCAGTACTCCGACAACTAGCGGGTATGGGGAGCTGTTTTTT; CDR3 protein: CASSTPTTSGYGELFF
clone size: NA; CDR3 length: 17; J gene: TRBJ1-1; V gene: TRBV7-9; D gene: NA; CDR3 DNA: TGTGCCAGCAGCTTCAGGTCTTCCATTACACCGAACACTGAAGCTTTCTTT; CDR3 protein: CASSFRSSITPNTEAFF
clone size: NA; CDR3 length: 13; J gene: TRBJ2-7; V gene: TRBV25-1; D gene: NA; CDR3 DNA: TGTGCCAGCAGTGGGGCTTACTCCTACGAGCAGTACTTC; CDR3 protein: CASSGAYSYEQYF
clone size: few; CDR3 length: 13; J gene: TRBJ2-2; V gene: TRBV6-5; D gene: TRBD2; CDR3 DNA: TGTGCCAGCAGCGGGAGGCTTGACGGGGAGCTGTTTTTT; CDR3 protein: CASSGRLDGELFF
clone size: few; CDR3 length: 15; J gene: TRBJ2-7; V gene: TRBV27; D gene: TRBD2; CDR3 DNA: TGTGCCAGCAGTTTATGGGGAGGGGCCGGCCACGAGCAGTACTTC; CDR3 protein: CASSLWGGAGHEQYF
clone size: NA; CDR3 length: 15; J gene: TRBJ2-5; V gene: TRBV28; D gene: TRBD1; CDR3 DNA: TGTGCCAGCTCGACGAAGGGACAGAAGAGAGAGACCCAGTACTTC; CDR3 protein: CASSTKGQKRETQYF
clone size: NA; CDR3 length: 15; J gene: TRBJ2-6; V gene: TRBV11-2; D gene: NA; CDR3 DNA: TGTGCCAGCAGCTTAGAAACGAGTGGGGCCAACGTCCTGACTTTC; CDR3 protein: CASSLETSGANVLTF
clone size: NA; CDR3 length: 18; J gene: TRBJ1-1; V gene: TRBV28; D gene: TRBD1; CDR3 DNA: TGTGCCAGCAGTTGGGCTACAGGGGGCCGGGGGGAGAACACTGAAGCTTTCTTT; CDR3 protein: CASSWATGGRGENTEAFF
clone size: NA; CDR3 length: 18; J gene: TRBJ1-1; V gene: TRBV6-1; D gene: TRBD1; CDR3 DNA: TGTGCCAGCAGTGGGAGGGACAGGGGCCGCGAGACCCACACTGAAGCTTTCTTT; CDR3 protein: CASSGRDRGRETHTEAFF
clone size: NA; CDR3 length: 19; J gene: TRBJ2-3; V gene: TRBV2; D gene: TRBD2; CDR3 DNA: TGTGCCAGCAGTGAAGCGTTAGGACTAGCGGAGCCAAGCACAGATACGCAGTATTTT; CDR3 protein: CASSEALGLAEPSTDTQYF
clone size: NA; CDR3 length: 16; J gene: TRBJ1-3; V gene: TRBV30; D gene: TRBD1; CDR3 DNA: TGTGCCTGGAGTGAAACAGGGGGCCACTCTGGAAACACCATATATTTT; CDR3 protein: CAWSETGGHSGNTIYF
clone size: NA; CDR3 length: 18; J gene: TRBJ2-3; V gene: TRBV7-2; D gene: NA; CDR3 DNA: TGTGCCAGCAGCTCTTACACCCCCCGGAGGCCTAGCACAGATACGCAGTATTTT; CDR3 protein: CASSSYTPRRPSTDTQYF
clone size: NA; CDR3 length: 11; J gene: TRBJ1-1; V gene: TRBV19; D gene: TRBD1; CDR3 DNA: TGTGCCAGTAGGAACAGGGGTGAAGCTTTCTTT; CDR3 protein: CASRNRGEAFF
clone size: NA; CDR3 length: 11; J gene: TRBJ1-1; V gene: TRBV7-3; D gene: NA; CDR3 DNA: TGTGCCAGCAGCTCCGGGTCTGAAGCTTTCTTT; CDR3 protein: CASSSGSEAFF
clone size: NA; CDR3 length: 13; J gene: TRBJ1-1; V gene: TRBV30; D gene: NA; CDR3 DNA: TGTGCCTACGAGTACCCAGGGTTGGCTGAAGCTTTCTTT; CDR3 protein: CAYEYPGLAEAFF
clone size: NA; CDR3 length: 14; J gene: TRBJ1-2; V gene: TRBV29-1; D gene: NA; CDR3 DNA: TGCAGCGTCCACCGTAGCGGGGGCGCGTATGGCTACACCTTC; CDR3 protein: CSVHRSGGAYGYTF
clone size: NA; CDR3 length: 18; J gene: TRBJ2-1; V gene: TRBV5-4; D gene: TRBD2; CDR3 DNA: TGTGCCAGCAGCTCGGGGACTAGCGGGTGGAGCTCCTACAATGAGCAGTTCTTC; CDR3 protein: CASSSGTSGWSSYNEQFF
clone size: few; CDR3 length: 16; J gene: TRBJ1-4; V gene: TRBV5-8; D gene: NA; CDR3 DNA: TGTGCCAGCAGCGCGTTGACAGAAGCAACTAATGAAAAACTGTTTTTT; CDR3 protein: CASSALTEATNEKLFF
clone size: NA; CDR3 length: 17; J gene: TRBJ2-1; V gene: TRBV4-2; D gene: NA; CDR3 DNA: TGTGCCAGCAGCCAGGTGGGCCCGGGGAGCTCCTACAATGAGCAGTTCTTC; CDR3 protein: CASSQVGPGSSYNEQFF
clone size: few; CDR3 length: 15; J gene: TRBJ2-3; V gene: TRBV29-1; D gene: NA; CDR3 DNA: TGCAGCGTAGAGCCATCCCGGGGAACAACAGATACGCAGTATTTT; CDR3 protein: CSVEPSRGTTDTQYF
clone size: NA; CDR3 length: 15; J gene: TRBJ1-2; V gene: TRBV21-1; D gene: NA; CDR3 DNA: TGTGCCAGCAGCACAAACGGCAGGGGCGGCTATGGCTACACCTTC; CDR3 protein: CASSTNGRGGYGYTF
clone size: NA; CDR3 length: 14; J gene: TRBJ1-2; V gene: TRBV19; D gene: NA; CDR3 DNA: TGTGCCAGTAGGGAAGAGAGGACTAACTATGGCTACACCTTC; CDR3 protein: CASREERTNYGYTF
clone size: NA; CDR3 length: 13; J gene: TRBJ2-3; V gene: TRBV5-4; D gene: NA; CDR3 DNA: TGTGCCAGCAGGGCCACGGGAACAGATACGCAGTATTTT; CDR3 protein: CASRATGTDTQYF
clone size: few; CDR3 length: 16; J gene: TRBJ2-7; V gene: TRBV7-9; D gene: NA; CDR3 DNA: TGTGCCAGCAGCTTAGGGCCACAGGGTCTCTCCTACGAGCAGTACTTC; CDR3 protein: CASSLGPQGLSYEQYF
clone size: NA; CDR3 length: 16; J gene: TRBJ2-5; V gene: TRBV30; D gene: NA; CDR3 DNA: TGTGCCTGGAAAAAATGGGGTGGAGACAGGATAGAGACCCAGTACTTC; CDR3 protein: CAWKKWGGDRIETQYF